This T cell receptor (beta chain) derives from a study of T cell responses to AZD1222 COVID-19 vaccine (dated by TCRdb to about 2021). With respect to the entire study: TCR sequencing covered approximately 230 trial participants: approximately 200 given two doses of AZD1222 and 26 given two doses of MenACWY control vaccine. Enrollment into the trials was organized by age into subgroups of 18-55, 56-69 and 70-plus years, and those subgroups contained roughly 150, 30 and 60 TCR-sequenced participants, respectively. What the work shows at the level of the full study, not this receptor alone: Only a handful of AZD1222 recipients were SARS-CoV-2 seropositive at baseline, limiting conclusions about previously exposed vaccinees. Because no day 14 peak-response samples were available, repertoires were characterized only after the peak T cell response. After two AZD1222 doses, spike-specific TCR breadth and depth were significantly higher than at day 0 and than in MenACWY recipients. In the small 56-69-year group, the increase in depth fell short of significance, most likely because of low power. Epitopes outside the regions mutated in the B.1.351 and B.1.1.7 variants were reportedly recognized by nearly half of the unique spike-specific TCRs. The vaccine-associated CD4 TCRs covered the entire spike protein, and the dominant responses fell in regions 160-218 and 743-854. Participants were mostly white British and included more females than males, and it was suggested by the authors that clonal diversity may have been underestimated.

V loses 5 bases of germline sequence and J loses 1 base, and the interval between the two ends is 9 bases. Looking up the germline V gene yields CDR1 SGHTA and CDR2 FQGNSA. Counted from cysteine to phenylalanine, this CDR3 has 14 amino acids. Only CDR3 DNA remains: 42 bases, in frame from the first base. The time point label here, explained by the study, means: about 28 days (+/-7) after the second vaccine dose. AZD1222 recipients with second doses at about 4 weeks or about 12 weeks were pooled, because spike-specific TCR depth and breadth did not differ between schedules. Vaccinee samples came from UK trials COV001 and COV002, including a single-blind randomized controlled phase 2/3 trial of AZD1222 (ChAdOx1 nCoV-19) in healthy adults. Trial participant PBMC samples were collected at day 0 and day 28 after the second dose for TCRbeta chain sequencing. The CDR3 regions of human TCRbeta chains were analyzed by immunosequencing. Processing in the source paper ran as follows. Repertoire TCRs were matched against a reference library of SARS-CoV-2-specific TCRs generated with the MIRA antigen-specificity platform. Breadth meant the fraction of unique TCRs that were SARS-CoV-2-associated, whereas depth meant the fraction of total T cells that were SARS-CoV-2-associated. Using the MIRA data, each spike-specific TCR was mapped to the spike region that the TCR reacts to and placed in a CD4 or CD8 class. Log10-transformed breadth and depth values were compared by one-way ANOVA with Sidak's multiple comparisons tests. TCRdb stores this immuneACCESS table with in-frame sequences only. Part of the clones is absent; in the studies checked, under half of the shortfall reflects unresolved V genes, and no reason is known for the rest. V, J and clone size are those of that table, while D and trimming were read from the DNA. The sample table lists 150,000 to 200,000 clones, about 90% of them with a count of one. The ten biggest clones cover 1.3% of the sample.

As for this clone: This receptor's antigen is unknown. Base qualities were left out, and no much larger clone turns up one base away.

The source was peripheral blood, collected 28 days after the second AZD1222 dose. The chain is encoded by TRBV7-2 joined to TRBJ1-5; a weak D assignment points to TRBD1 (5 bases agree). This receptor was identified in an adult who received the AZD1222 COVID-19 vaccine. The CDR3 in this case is CASSGGESNQPQHF. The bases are TGTGCCAGCAGCGGGGGGGAGAGCAATCAGCCCCAGCATTTT.